The clone carrying this T cell receptor (beta chain) was observed at least ten times. These data originate in a study of blood T cells in healthy people across ages. Germline V gives CDR1 SNHLY, CDR2 FYNNEI. CDR3 length equals 16 residues. Trimming shortened V by 1 base and J by 0 bases, and 10 bases separated the two germline ends. A second PCR, run for roughly 7 to 11 cycles, used a sample-barcoded 5' primer plus a J-beta primer mix. TCRdb used MiXCR to reprocess the 5' RACE reads, holding one entry per CDR3 protein. Of 700,000 to 900,000 distinct CDR3 sequences listed, around 24% were seen once; the top ten hold 2.5% to 3.5%. This sample also belongs to another study, concerning T cells of mothers and their children. From that second work: A few mothers and their six children, all healthy Caucasians, donated.

This sequence originates from a boy aged 10-17 years in good health. The material sequenced was blood. The chain combines TRBV2 with TRBJ1-5; tentatively, D is TRBD1 (6 bases). This CDR3 is CASSEEGRGSNQPQHF. Here the CDR3 DNA reads TGTGCCAGCAGTGAAGAGGGCAGGGGTAGCAATCAGCCCCAGCATTTT. The full variable domain, rest sourced from reference TRBV2 and TRBJ1-5, is EPEVTQTPSHQVTQMGQEVILRCVPISNHLYFYWYRQILGQKVEFLVSFYNNEISEKSEIFDDQFSVERPDGSNFTLKIRSTKLEDSAMYFCASSEEGRGSNQPQHFGDGTRLSIL.